The source of this T cell receptor (beta chain) is a study of T cell repertoires in cytomegalovirus infection. Study-wide context: Alongside well-studied HLA-B-restricted CMV epitopes, recently identified HLA-C-restricted CMV epitopes were also used. Indicated by public TCR beta signatures were CMV infection and matching HLA type. Study conclusions and caveats: Totalled public TCR beta family frequency picked out people who carried CMV plus the relevant HLA. HLA-C-restricted CMV clonotypes gave the most frequent clonotype in two of eight donors.

TCRdb fed the reads into MiXCR, producing one record per CDR3 protein. The top ten clones hold about an eighth of a sample with 250,000 to 400,000 distinct CDR3 sequences, roughly 25% of them seen once. Germline V gives CDR1 SGHTA, CDR2 FQGNSA. This CDR3 spans 16 amino acids. The ends lost 4 bases at V and 3 bases at J; junction bases unmatched: 5. This clonotype was counted at least ten times. What it binds is not known. V is TRBV7-2 and J is TRBJ1-5, with 11 bases that match TRBD1. The sample consisted of cultured PBMCs, taken from culture after CMV antigen stimulation. This receptor was identified in a human donor in good health (CMV status not recorded). Some clones in this sample may be carry-over from other donors' samples. The CDR3: CASSSRDRGFNQPQHF. In DNA form, the CDR3 reads TGTGCCAGCAGCTCCCGGGACAGGGGGTTCAATCAGCCCCAGCATTTT. Full variable domain (outside the CDR3, taken from reference TRBV7-2 and TRBJ1-5): GAGVSQSPSNKVTEKGKDVELRCDPISGHTALYWYRQSLGQGLEFLIYFQGNSAPDKSGLPSDRFSAERTGGSVSTLTIQRTQQEDSAVYLCASSSRDRGFNQPQHFGDGTRLSIL.